This is a list of T cell receptor beta chains from one sample in a study of cytomegalovirus exposure and HLA in healthy donors. Clones were sequenced by immunoSEQ multiplex PCR, and TCRdb holds only the in-frame ones, with some missing. Recorded here are about 140,000 clones; the top ten clones represent about 2%. Sample: PBMCs. The receptor source for this set is a woman between 18 and 30 years old in good health and CMV-seronegative. CDR3s include the opening cysteine and the closing phenylalanine or tryptophan.

v_call cdr3_aa
TRBV19 CASSSWTSDYEQYF
TRBV5-1 CASSKSLATITNEQFF
TRBV11-2 CASSLDLGVAFF
TRBV7-8 CASSLAGGAAEAFF
TRBV19 CASSISDPNLSGYTF
TRBV19 CASSTTGFSTDTQYF
TRBV11-3 CASSNIRPGQGRETQYF
TRBV27 CASSPGGPGTDTQYF
TRBV6-5 CASSYSSGAGTDTQYF
TRBV6-6 CASSYINQPQHF
TRBV11-2 CASSLLGQALTYNEQFF
TRBV6-4 CASSTGTGGTDTQYF
TRBV2 CASSVRSKNIQYF
TRBV6-1 CASSEAEGMGNQPQHF
TRBV5-6 CASSLTHLPPDTQYF
TRBV7-3 CASSSARQETQYF
TRBV5-1 CASRPSGTANTGELFF
TRBV29-1 CSVPRGQGNTEAFF
TRBV5-1 CASGTQNGELFF
TRBV30 CAWYRDRGYNEQFF
TRBV9 CASSVVAGGKLFF
TRBV30 CAWTRTGGAYEQYF
TRBV5-6 CASRGLAGVRADTQYF
TRBV4-1 CASSQEGLSGNTIYF
TRBV14 CASSQGVWETQYF
TRBV5-1 CASSWDRVNTGELFF
TRBV2 CASRGLAVYNEQFF
TRBV6-1 CASSERGQTQHF
TRBV10-3 CAIRAGTSGRNEQFF
TRBV9 CASSVGPSGSYNEQFF
TRBV11-2 CASSLDPGRASSYEQYF